This T cell receptor (beta chain) was sequenced for a study of identical twins. This clonotype has just a few counts. Its antigen is still unknown. From germline, CDR1 is SGHNT and CDR2 YENEEA. V was clipped by 5 bases and J by 3 bases; unmatched bases: 5. There are 14 residues in the CDR3. TCRdb re-called the 5' RACE reads through MiXCR, storing one row per CDR3 protein. In the table there are around 230,000 distinct CDR3 sequences, roughly 9.4% of which are singletons. Study-level results: There is a chance that invariant MAIT and iNKT cells partially muddied zero-insertion analyses. Out-of-frame sharing of TCR alpha in monozygotic twins was underestimated by models. Insertions ran lower in abundant cord blood beta clonotypes, though not in memory repertoires.

Everyone who donated was a healthy Caucasian. The chain uses TRBV11-3 and TRBJ1-1; TRBD1 agrees at 8 bases. The sequence was collected from a young woman in good health. Sequenced material: memory (CD45RO+) T cells sorted from blood. Written as DNA, the CDR3 is TGTGCCAGCAGCCCGGACAGGGCTGACACTGAAGCTTTCTTT. It is translated as CASSPDRADTEAFF.